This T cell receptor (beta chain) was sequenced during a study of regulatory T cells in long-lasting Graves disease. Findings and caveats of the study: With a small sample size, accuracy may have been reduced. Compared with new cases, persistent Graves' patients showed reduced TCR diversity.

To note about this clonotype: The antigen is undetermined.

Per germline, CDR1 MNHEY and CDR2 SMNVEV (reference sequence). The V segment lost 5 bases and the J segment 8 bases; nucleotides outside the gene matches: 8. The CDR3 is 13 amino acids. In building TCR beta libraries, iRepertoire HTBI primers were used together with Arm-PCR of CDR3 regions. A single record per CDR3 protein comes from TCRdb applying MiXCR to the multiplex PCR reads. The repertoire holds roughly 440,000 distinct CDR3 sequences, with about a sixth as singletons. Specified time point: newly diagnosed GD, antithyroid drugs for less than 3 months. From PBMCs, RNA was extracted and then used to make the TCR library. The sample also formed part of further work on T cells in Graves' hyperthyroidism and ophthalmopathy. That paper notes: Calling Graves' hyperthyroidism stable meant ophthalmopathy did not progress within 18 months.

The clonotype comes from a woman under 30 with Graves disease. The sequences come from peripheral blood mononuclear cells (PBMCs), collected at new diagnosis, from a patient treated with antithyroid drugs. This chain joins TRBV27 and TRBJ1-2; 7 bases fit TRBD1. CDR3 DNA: TGTGCCAGCAGTGGGCAGGGGGGTTGGGGCTACACCTTC. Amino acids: CASSGQGGWGYTF.